This passage covers 13 T cell receptor beta chains from one sample sequenced in a study of blood T cells in healthy people across ages. Alongside a J-beta primer mix, a sample-barcoded 5' primer served in a second PCR lasting roughly 6 to 12 cycles. Via MiXCR, TCRdb re-called the 5' RACE reads, giving one row per CDR3 protein. The data contain under 800,000 distinct CDR3 sequences, 40% to 45% of them seen just once; the ten biggest clones take up around 20%. The sequencing input was blood. The receptors were gathered from a woman aged 55-69 years in good health.

The V and J genes are TRBV29-1 and TRBJ2-5, with 8 bases identical to TRBD1. The CDR3 has 13 residues. Germline values: CDR1 SQVTM, CDR2 ANQGSEA. V lost 3 bases, J lost 11 bases, and 11 bases stayed unmatched. The CDR3 region is CSVDGQGAGEQYF. CDR3 coding DNA: TGCAGCGTTGACGGCCAGGGGGCGGGTGAGCAGTACTTC.

This clonotype was detected many times. The rearrangement uses TRBV29-1 and TRBJ1-5; 8 bases map to TRBD1. Unmatched junction bases numbered 6, after V lost 4 bases and J lost 1 base. Per germline, CDR1 SQVTM and CDR2 ANQGSEA. The length of the CDR3 is 15 residues. This chain's CDR3 is CSVGAGGASNQPQHF. The DNA for the CDR3 is TGCAGCGTTGGGGCAGGGGGCGCGAGCAATCAGCCCCAGCATTTT.

Here the CDR3 reads CASSVGLSGGIEQFF. DNA for the CDR3: TGTGCCAGCAGCGTAGGACTTAGTGGGGGCATTGAGCAGTTCTTC. This sequence joins TRBV9 and TRBJ2-1, with D perhaps matching TRBD1 (6 bases). CDR3 length equals 15 residues. The ends were cut back, 0 bases at V and 9 bases at J, with 16 bases in the middle. Germline CDR1 is SGDLS and CDR2 is YYNGEE.

V usage is TRBV30 and J usage is TRBJ1-2, with D possibly being TRBD1 (5 bases). V was trimmed by 4 bases and J by 2 bases, leaving 14 bases between them. Germline values: CDR1 GTSNPN, CDR2 SVGIG (reference sequence). The CDR3 runs 14 residues. In DNA, the CDR3 is TGTGCCTGGACATTTGGGGGAGCGAACTATGGCTACACCTTC. Residues: CAWTFGGANYGYTF.

This chain links TRBV5-1 with TRBJ2-5; the match to TRBD2 covers 7 bases. From germline, CDR1 is SGHRS and CDR2 YFSETQ. The CDR3 totals 13 residues. V dropped 5 bases and J dropped 11; count of bases not matched to a gene: 12. CDR3 sequence: CASRAREDNEQYF. CDR3 bases: TGCGCCAGCAGAGCCCGGGAGGACAATGAGCAGTACTTC. The full variable domain, with the rest looked up from reference TRBV5-1 and TRBJ2-5, is KAGVTQTPRYLIKTRGQQVTLSCSPISGHRSVSWYQQTPGQGLQFLFEYFSETQRNKGNFPGRFSGRQFSNSRSEMNVSTLELGDSALYLCASRAREDNEQYFGPGTRLLVL.

The J gene is TRBJ2-1, the V gene TRBV3-1; weak D call: TRBD1 (6 bases). CDR1 and CDR2 (germline): LGHDT, YNNKEL (reference sequence). V dropped 1 base and J dropped 7 bases, with 17 bases sitting between them. The CDR3 has 16 residues. The CDR3 nucleotides are TGTGCCAGCAGCCAAGCTGCTCAGGGGTATGGGAATGAGCAGTTCTTC. The encoded protein is CASSQAAQGYGNEQFF.

CDR3 nucleotide sequence: TGTGCCAGCAGCGCTGTTCGTCAGCGGGGCCAAGAGACCCAGTACTTC. Translation gives CASSAVRQRGQETQYF. This chain connects TRBV9 to TRBJ2-5; TRBD2 aligns across 7 bases. Trimming at V came to 3 bases and at J to 1 base, leaving 9 bases not matched to a gene. In germline, CDR1 is SGDLS, CDR2 YYNGEE. CDR3 length: 16 amino acids.

The table lists this clonotype with a few counts. The chain links TRBV10-3 to TRBJ1-5; perhaps TRBD1 as D (5 bases). Deletions cut 2 bases from V and 5 bases from J, with 10 bases between. The CDR3 covers 14 residues. Germline lookup yields CDR1 ENHRY and CDR2 SYGVKD. DNA for the CDR3: TGTGCCATCAGTGAGGGGGCGGGGGATCAGCCCCAGCATTTT. Its translation: CAISEGAGDQPQHF.

The chain couples TRBV5-1 to TRBJ2-3; 8 nucleotides match TRBD2. This CDR3 spans 16 amino acids. Germline V lookup: CDR1 SGHRS, CDR2 YFSETQ. With 0 bases clipped from V and 0 bases from J, the junction kept 3 bases outside the gene matches. The CDR3 DNA reads TGCGCCAGCAGCTTGGGGACTAGCCCTAGCACAGATACGCAGTATTTT. It is translated as CASSLGTSPSTDTQYF.

This clonotype was picked up many times. CDR3 DNA sequence: TGCAGCGTTGAAAGACAAGCGGACGGATCGAGAGTAGGCCGGGAGACCCAGTACTTC. Protein product: CSVERQADGSRVGRETQYF. The V and J genes are TRBV29-1 and TRBJ2-5; a weak D match, TRBD2 (5 bases). Germline loops: CDR1 SQVTM, CDR2 ANQGSEA. This CDR3 is 19 amino acids long. Trimming took off 2 bases at V and 5 bases at J, with 30 bases between the two ends.

Comment on this clonotype: Without the conserved terminal phenylalanine or tryptophan, this CDR3 likely stems from a read error. The DNA is omitted, as the CDR3 cannot be located on it reliably, and the CDR3 follows TCRdb's listing. CDR3 protein: CASSKELASTDTQYL. The chain recombines TRBV21-1 with TRBJ2-3. TRBV21-1 is termed a pseudogene. Ends included, the CDR3 has 15 residues.

The chain is built from TRBV7-9 and TRBJ2-1, with D perhaps matching TRBD1 (5 bases). CDR3 length: 11 amino acids. Per the germline V gene, CDR1 is SEHNR and CDR2 is FQNEAQ (reference sequence). The V end was cut by 9 bases, the J end by 3 bases, with 6 bases between. CDR3 loop: CASQGYNEQFF. The CDR3 DNA follows: TGTGCCAGTCAGGGCTACAATGAGCAGTTCTTC.

The chain carries TRBV20-1 and TRBJ2-7; unclear D gene. Germline V CDR1 and CDR2: DFQATT, SNEGSKA (reference sequence). The ends were cut back, 5 bases at V and 2 bases at J, with 13 bases in the middle. This CDR3 has 13 residues. CDR3 in amino acids: CSAPRAIAYEQYF. CDR3 nucleotides: TGCAGTGCTCCTCGGGCCATCGCCTACGAGCAGTACTTC.